Each of the 10 T cell receptor beta chains below was sequenced from the same sample in a study of identical twins. In TCRdb, the 5' RACE reads were re-called with MiXCR into one record per CDR3 protein. The sample has some 1,600,000 distinct CDR3 sequences, roughly a third seen once. The sequenced sample was cord blood. These receptors came from a newborn girl in good health.

The chain links TRBV18 to TRBJ1-6; the match to TRBD1 covers 7 bases. Germline V gene data show CDR1 as KGHSH and CDR2 as LQKENI. The junction had 11 bases not matched to a gene; V was cut back by 6 bases and J by 9 bases. The CDR3 is made up of 15 amino acids. The CDR3 sequence is CASSQQGQDGSPLHF. The CDR3 coding sequence is TGTGCCAGCTCTCAACAGGGGCAGGATGGTTCACCCCTCCACTTT.

The chain couples TRBV27 to TRBJ2-3; 11 nucleotides match TRBD2. Looked up from germline, CDR1 is MNHEY and CDR2 is SMNVEV (reference sequence). The V and J ends lost 4 bases and 4 bases, in that order; junction bases with no gene match: 7. This CDR3 spans 16 amino acids. CDR3 sequence: CASSSLAGGRSDTQYF. CDR3 nucleotide sequence: TGTGCCAGCAGTTCCCTAGCGGGAGGTCGATCAGATACGCAGTATTTT.

This clonotype was observed a single time. The chain has TRBV10-3 and TRBJ1-6; D gene uncertain. V was shortened by 6 bases and J by 7 bases, with 10 bases between the two germline ends. Germline CDR1 reads ENHRY; CDR2 reads SYGVKD. This CDR3 spans 13 amino acids. This CDR3 is CAIRDSGNSPLHF. CDR3 DNA sequence: TGTGCCATCAGGGATTCTGGGAATTCACCCCTCCACTTT.

This clonotype was recorded a few times. V is TRBV7-2 and J is TRBJ2-5; 7 bases map to TRBD1. Germline V gene lookup returns CDR1 SGHTA and CDR2 FQGNSA. Unmatched junction bases numbered 5, after V lost 5 bases and J lost 5 bases. This CDR3 spans 13 amino acids. CDR3 in amino acids: CASSALDRETQYF. CDR3 nucleotides: TGTGCCAGCAGCGCCTTGGACAGGGAGACCCAGTACTTC.

The chain couples TRBV2 to TRBJ1-2, with 7 bases that match TRBD1. The CDR3 extends over 12 amino acids. With V trimmed by 8 bases and J by 2 bases, 2 bases remained unmatched. Looked up from germline, CDR1 is SNHLY and CDR2 is FYNNEI. Written as DNA, the CDR3 is TGTGCCAGCGACAGGGAGAACTATGGCTACACCTTC. This translates into CASDRENYGYTF. Variable domain in full (rest from reference TRBV2 and TRBJ1-2): EPEVTQTPSHQVTQMGQEVILRCVPISNHLYFYWYRQILGQKVEFLVSFYNNEISEKSEIFDDQFSVERPDGSNFTLKIRSTKLEDSAMYFCASDRENYGYTFGSGTRLTVV.

V usage is TRBV28 and J usage is TRBJ2-5, with 10 bases matching TRBD2. Trimming removed 6 bases from V and 3 bases from J; junction bases left unmatched: 13. CDR3 length: 17 amino acids. CDR1 and CDR2 from the germline V gene are MDHEN and SYDVKM. This CDR3 is CASRGTVSLAGEETQYF. The CDR3 coding sequence is TGTGCCAGCAGGGGGACAGTTTCTCTAGCGGGAGAAGAGACCCAGTACTTC.

J is TRBJ2-4 and V is TRBV20-1; D call uncertain. The J call is in doubt because the DNA end fits TRBJ2-7 better. The CDR3 has 14 residues. Per germline, CDR1 DFQATT and CDR2 SNEGSKA (reference sequence). The CDR3 here is CSAREHLYNYEQYF. CDR3 sequence (DNA): TGCAGTGCTAGAGAACATCTTTACAACTACGAGCAGTACTTC.

The chain recombines TRBV27 with TRBJ1-1, with D unclear. Germline V gene sequence: CDR1 MNHEY, CDR2 SMNVEV (reference sequence). V was pared by 7 bases and J by 6 bases, with 15 bases between. CDR3 length: 13 amino acids. CDR3 sequence (DNA): TGTGCCAGCACTCTGGTCCTGGGGTCTGAAGCTTTCTTT. Its translation is CASTLVLGSEAFF.

Comment on this clonotype: Given a much more abundant clone one base away, this may be a read error. The CDR3 protein is CASSAPLGVYNEQYF. For the CDR3, the DNA is TGTGCCAGCAGTGCCCCGTTGGGGGTTTACAATGAGCAGTACTTC. The V and J genes are TRBV12-3 or TRBV12-4 and TRBJ2-1; D may correspond to TRBD1 or TRBD2 (5 bases each). The DNA end is a closer match to TRBJ2-7, so the J assignment may be wrong. The CDR3 runs to 15 residues.

The CDR3 sequence: CSASPLAGKGTDTQYF. CDR3 DNA sequence: TGCAGTGCTAGCCCCTTAGCGGGGAAGGGCACAGATACGCAGTATTTT. This chain uses TRBV20-1 with TRBJ2-3; TRBD2 aligns across 8 bases. The V gene's germline CDR1 is DFQATT and CDR2 SNEGSKA (reference sequence). CDR3 size: 16 residues. With 3 bases clipped from V and 1 base from J, the junction kept 9 bases outside the gene matches.